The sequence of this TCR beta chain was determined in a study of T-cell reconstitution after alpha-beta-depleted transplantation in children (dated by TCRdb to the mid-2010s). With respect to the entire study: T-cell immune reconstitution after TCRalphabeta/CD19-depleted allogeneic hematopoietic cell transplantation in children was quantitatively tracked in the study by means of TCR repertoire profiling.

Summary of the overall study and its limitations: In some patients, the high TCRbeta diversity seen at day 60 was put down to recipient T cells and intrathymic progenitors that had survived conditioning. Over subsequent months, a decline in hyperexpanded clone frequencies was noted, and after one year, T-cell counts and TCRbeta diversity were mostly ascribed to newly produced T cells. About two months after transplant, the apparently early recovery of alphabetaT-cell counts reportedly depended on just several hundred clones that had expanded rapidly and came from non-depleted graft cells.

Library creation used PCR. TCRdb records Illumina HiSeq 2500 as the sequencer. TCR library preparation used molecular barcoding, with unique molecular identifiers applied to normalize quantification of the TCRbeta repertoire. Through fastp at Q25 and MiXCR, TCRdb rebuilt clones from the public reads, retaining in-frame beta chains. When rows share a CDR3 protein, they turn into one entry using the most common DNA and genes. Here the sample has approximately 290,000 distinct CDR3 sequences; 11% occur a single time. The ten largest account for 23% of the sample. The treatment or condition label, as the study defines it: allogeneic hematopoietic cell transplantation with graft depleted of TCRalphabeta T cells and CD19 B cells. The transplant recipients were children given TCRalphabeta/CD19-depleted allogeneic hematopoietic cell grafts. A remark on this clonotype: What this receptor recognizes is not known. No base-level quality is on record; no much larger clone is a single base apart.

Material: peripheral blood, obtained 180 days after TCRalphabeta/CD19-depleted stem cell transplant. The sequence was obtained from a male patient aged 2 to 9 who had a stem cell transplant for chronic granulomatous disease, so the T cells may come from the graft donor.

The CDR3 amino acid sequence is: CASSLNRYEQYF. The nucleotides read TGTGCCAGCAGTTTGAACCGCTACGAGCAGTACTTC. The sequence links TRBV12-3 or TRBV12-4 to TRBJ2-7, with the D gene call left open. The CDR3 covers 12 residues, taking in both the cysteine and the phenylalanine. Of all the DNA, just the CDR3 is kept, 36 bases in frame from base 1. Cut back by 3 bases and 3 bases, the V and J ends lie 6 bases apart.